The 27 T cell receptor beta chains below were found in one sample sequenced in a study of technical replicates of blood from a few donors. Produced via immunoSEQ multiplex PCR; TCRdb's table is partial and in-frame only. The sample contains roughly 90,000 clones, 90% to 97% of which appear only once. The material sequenced was T cells isolated from PBMCs. Receptor source: a human donor in good health.

The rearrangement links TRBV7-3 to TRBJ2-6, with a weak D call TRBD2 (7 bases). The germline V gene encodes CDR1 SGHTA and CDR2 FQGTGA. CDR3 length: 19 residues. V was cut by 1 base and J by 0 bases, with 16 bases left in between. In DNA, the CDR3 is TGTGCCAGCAGCTTAAGGGGGGGGCCCCCCTCCTCTGGGGCCAACGTCCTGACTTTC. This codes for CASSLRGGPPSSGANVLTF. The complete variable domain, with remaining parts taken from reference TRBV7-3 and TRBJ2-6, reads GAGVSQTPSNKVTEKGKYVELRCDPISGHTALYWYRQSLGQGPEFLIYFQGTGAADDSGLPNDRFFAVRPEGSVSTLKIQRTERGDSAVYLCASSLRGGPPSSGANVLTFGAGSRLTVL.

This chain joins TRBV7-9 and TRBJ2-7; 12 nucleotides agree with TRBD2. The CDR3 has 16 amino acids. V lost 1 base and J lost 3; bases outside the gene matches: 4. Germline V gives CDR1 SEHNR, CDR2 FQNEAQ (reference sequence). The CDR3 bases are TGTGCCAGCAGCTTAGGGGGACTAGCGGGTTACTACGAGCAGTACTTC. Its translation is CASSLGGLAGYYEQYF. Combining the CDR3 with reference TRBV7-9 and TRBJ2-7 gives the whole variable domain DTGVSQNPRHKITKRGQNVTFRCDPISEHNRLYWYRQTLGQGPEFLTYFQNEAQLEKSRLLSDRFSAERPKGSFSTLEIQRTEQGDSAMYLCASSLGGLAGYYEQYFGPGTRLTVT.

V usage is TRBV11-2 and J usage is TRBJ2-1; tentatively, D is TRBD2 (5 bases). The V gene lost 3 bases and the J gene lost 0 bases, with 18 bases spanning the gap. Per the germline V gene, CDR1 is SGHAT and CDR2 is FQNNGV. This CDR3 spans 18 amino acids. The CDR3 region has the DNA TGTGCCAGCAGCTTTCTCCTTCCTAGCCTAAGCTCCTACAATGAGCAGTTCTTC. The encoded protein is CASSFLLPSLSSYNEQFF.

The V call is TRBV7-3, the J call TRBJ1-2; 10 nucleotides agree with TRBD1. CDR1 and CDR2 from the germline V gene are SGHTA and FQGTGA. CDR3 length equals 16 residues. The V and J ends lost 3 bases and 2 bases, in that order; junction bases with no gene match: 6. In nucleotides, the CDR3 is TGTGCCAGCAGCTTTACCCGACAGGGGGCCAACTATGGCTACACCTTC. Translating it yields CASSFTRQGANYGYTF.

A few counts support this clone. The CDR3 sequence is CASSRDPTGNLNQPQHF. The CDR3 region has the DNA TGTGCCAGCAGCAGAGATCCCACCGGGAACCTCAATCAGCCCCAGCATTTT. The chain combines TRBV5-5 with TRBJ1-5; D is uncertain. CDR3 length: 17 residues. Germline lookup yields CDR1 SGHKS and CDR2 YYEKEE (reference sequence). Trimming removed 4 bases at V and 3 bases at J, with 20 bases between.

This chain links TRBV14 with TRBJ2-7, with D possibly TRBD1 on 7 matching bases. Between the trimmed V and J ends, which lost 3 bases and 8 bases, there was a span of 17 bases. The germline V gene encodes CDR1 SGHDN and CDR2 FVKESK. This CDR3 has 14 amino acids. The CDR3 loop is CASSQVRGERKQYF. The CDR3 DNA sequence: TGTGCCAGCAGCCAGGTCAGGGGGGAAAGGAAGCAGTACTTC.

V is TRBV19 and J is TRBJ2-2; TRBD2 agrees at 12 bases. With V trimmed by 6 bases and J by 2 bases, 4 bases remained unmatched. In germline, CDR1 is LNHDA, CDR2 SQIVND (reference sequence). The CDR3 spans 16 residues. CDR3 in DNA: TGTGCCAGTAGGACGGGACTAGCGGGCAACACCGGGGAGCTGTTTTTT. This gives the protein CASRTGLAGNTGELFF.

The V and J genes are TRBV5-4 and TRBJ2-5, with 7 bases lining up with TRBD2. J gave up 2 bases and V 0 bases, and 4 bases lay outside the gene matches. CDR1 SGHNT and CDR2 YYREEE come from the germline V gene (reference sequence). The CDR3 has 15 amino acids. The DNA of the CDR3 is TGTGCCAGCAGCTTGGGTCTAGCGGATCAAGAGACCCAGTACTTC. Translated: CASSLGLADQETQYF. Based on the CDR3 plus reference TRBV5-4 and TRBJ2-5, the full variable domain is ETGVTQSPTHLIKTRGQQVTLRCSSQSGHNTVSWYQQALGQGPQFIFQYYREEENGRGNFPPRFSGLQFPNYSSELNVNALELDDSALYLCASSLGLADQETQYFGPGTRLLVL.

This rearrangement joins TRBV19 to TRBJ2-2; 8 bases match TRBD2. The CDR3 runs to 15 residues. Germline V gene sequence: CDR1 LNHDA, CDR2 SQIVND (reference sequence). Unmatched junction bases numbered 7, after V lost 7 bases and J lost 3 bases. The CDR3, as DNA: TGTGCCAGTACTGGGGTAGCGGGATACACCGGGGAGCTGTTTTTT. It translates to CASTGVAGYTGELFF.

The chain employs TRBV7-9 and TRBJ1-2; 8 bases map to TRBD1. The V gene end was trimmed by 1 base and the J gene end by 8 bases; junction bases not matched to a gene: 9. CDR1 SEHNR and CDR2 FQNEAQ come from the germline V gene (reference sequence). The CDR3 is 15 amino acids. The CDR3 here is CASSLENGRGQGYTF. CDR3 coding DNA: TGTGCCAGCAGCTTAGAAAATGGCAGGGGGCAAGGCTACACCTTC.

The chain uses TRBV5-8 and TRBJ2-5; 11 bases agree with TRBD2. The CDR3 consists of 15 residues. V shed 2 bases, J shed 12 bases, and the junction held 12 bases outside the gene matches. CDR1 SGHTS and CDR2 YDEGEE come from the germline V gene. The CDR3 reads CASSLNFGLAGAKYF. The CDR3 bases are TGTGCCAGCAGCTTAAACTTTGGACTAGCGGGTGCTAAGTACTTC.

The chain joins TRBV30 to TRBJ1-5, with TRBD1 identical over 9 bases. After removal of 2 bases from V and 5 bases from J, the junction contained 1 base not matched to a gene. Germline CDR1 and CDR2: GTSNPN and SVGIG (reference sequence). The CDR3 consists of 13 residues. The CDR3 is CAWSRTGDQPQHF. The CDR3 nucleotides read TGTGCCTGGAGTCGGACAGGGGATCAGCCCCAGCATTTT. The full variable domain, in which reference TRBV30 and TRBJ1-5 provide the parts outside the CDR3, is SQTIHQWPATLVQPVGSPLSLECTVEGTSNPNLYWYRQAAGRGLQLLFYSVGIGQISSEVPQNLSASRPQDRQFILSSKKLLLSDSGFYLCAWSRTGDQPQHFGDGTRLSIL.

The chain combines TRBV10-2 with TRBJ2-5, with D possibly TRBD2 on 6 matching bases. The CDR3 is 13 residues long. Germline assignment: CDR1 WSHSY and CDR2 SAAADI. Trimming pared 7 bases from V and 5 bases from J, leaving 14 bases between. The DNA for the CDR3 is TGCGCCAGCACCTCGACTAGATCGGAGACCCAGTACTTC. Translating gives CASTSTRSETQYF.

V and J are TRBV5-1 and TRBJ1-1, with 9 bases lining up with TRBD1. The V gene end was trimmed by 2 bases and the J gene end by 2 bases; junction bases not matched to a gene: 4. The CDR3 is made up of 15 amino acids. CDR1 SGHRS and CDR2 YFSETQ come from the germline V gene. CDR3 bases: TGCGCCAGCAGCTTTTGGACAGGGGAAAACACTGAAGCTTTCTTT. This sequence encodes CASSFWTGENTEAFF.

This chain uses TRBV5-8 with TRBJ2-1; possibly TRBD1 for D (6 bases). This CDR3 is 17 amino acids long. V dropped 4 bases and J dropped 1 base, with 18 bases sitting between them. The germline V gene has CDR1 SGHTS and CDR2 YDEGEE. The CDR3 sequence is CASSPGLGAESYNEQFF. The CDR3 nucleotides are TGTGCCAGCAGCCCCGGCTTGGGGGCAGAATCCTACAATGAGCAGTTCTTC.

The chain uses TRBV28 and TRBJ1-5; weak D call: TRBD1 (5 bases). V was shortened by 1 base and J by 7 bases, with 11 bases between the two germline ends. The CDR3 has 14 amino acids. Per germline, CDR1 MDHEN and CDR2 SYDVKM. The CDR3 reads CASSLSGEGQPQHF. The CDR3 DNA is TGTGCCAGCAGTTTATCGGGGGAGGGACAGCCCCAGCATTTT.

The rearrangement uses TRBV19 and TRBJ1-2; no definite D call. The CDR3 runs to 11 residues. From germline, CDR1 is LNHDA and CDR2 SQIVND (reference sequence). V shed 6 bases and J shed 9 bases, with 11 bases lying between them. The CDR3 sequence: CASRSPPRYTF. The CDR3 DNA follows: TGTGCCAGTAGATCCCCTCCCCGCTACACCTTC. Drawing the rest from reference TRBV19 and TRBJ1-2, the complete variable domain is DGGITQSPKYLFRKEGQNVTLSCEQNLNHDAMYWYRQDPGQGLRLIYYSQIVNDFQKGDIAEGYSVSREKKESFPLTVTSAQKNPTAFYLCASRSPPRYTFGSGTRLTVV.

The chain links TRBV5-1 to TRBJ2-7, with 7 bases identical to TRBD1. This CDR3 spans 13 amino acids. V was clipped by 4 bases and J by 3 bases; unmatched bases: 4. Germline V lookup: CDR1 SGHRS, CDR2 YFSETQ. In DNA form, the CDR3 reads TGCGCCAGCAGCCACGACAGGGTCTACGAGCAGTACTTC. It is translated as CASSHDRVYEQYF.

This clone showed up just once. This chain joins TRBV27 and TRBJ1-2, with 7 nucleotides matching TRBD1. CDR3 length: 13 residues. Germline trimming cut 4 bases from V and 6 bases from J; bases unmatched to any gene: 5. CDR1 is MNHEY and CDR2 is SMNVEV in the germline V gene (reference sequence). The CDR3 spells CASSSTGLDGYTF. CDR3 bases: TGTGCCAGCAGTTCGACAGGGTTGGATGGCTACACCTTC.

The chain uses TRBV2 and TRBJ1-2; 9 bases map to TRBD1. V dropped 5 bases and J dropped 4; count of bases not matched to a gene: 5. Germline CDR1 and CDR2: SNHLY and FYNNEI. This CDR3 is 14 amino acids long. This CDR3 reads CASSTGTGLYGYTF. The CDR3 DNA reads as TGTGCCAGCAGTACTGGGACAGGGCTCTATGGCTACACCTTC. The full variable domain, completed using reference TRBV2 and TRBJ1-2, is EPEVTQTPSHQVTQMGQEVILRCVPISNHLYFYWYRQILGQKVEFLVSFYNNEISEKSEIFDDQFSVERPDGSNFTLKIRSTKLEDSAMYFCASSTGTGLYGYTFGSGTRLTVV.

The chain recombines TRBV20-1 with TRBJ2-7; D remains unclear. Per the germline V gene, CDR1 is DFQATT and CDR2 is SNEGSKA (reference sequence). Trimming left V 0 bases short and J 8 bases short, with 8 bases between. The CDR3 is made up of 11 amino acids. CDR3 region: CSARDGRKQYF. CDR3 bases: TGCAGTGCTAGAGATGGCAGGAAGCAGTACTTC.

CDR3 bases: TGTGCCACCAGCAGGGTGAGGGGGACTGGAAACACCATATATTTT. Its translation is CATSRVRGTGNTIYF. The V call is TRBV15, the J call TRBJ1-3; D might be TRBD1 (6 bases). The germline V gene encodes CDR1 LNHNV and CDR2 YYDKDF (reference sequence). The CDR3 has 15 amino acids. The ends were cut back, 3 bases at V and 2 bases at J, with 11 bases in the middle.

V and J are TRBV28 and TRBJ1-5; possibly TRBD1 for D (5 bases). Trimming removed 7 bases from V and 6 bases from J, with 10 bases in between. CDR1 is MDHEN and CDR2 is SYDVKM in the germline V gene. The CDR3 is 12 amino acids. CDR3 region: CASTGGSQPQHF. CDR3 in DNA: TGTGCCAGCACCGGGGGGAGTCAGCCCCAGCATTTT.

This chain connects TRBV9 to TRBJ2-7; 8 nucleotides line up with TRBD2. Looked up from germline, CDR1 is SGDLS and CDR2 is YYNGEE. V was clipped by 1 base and J by 3 bases; unmatched bases: 6. CDR3 size: 15 residues. CDR3 bases: TGTGCCAGCAGCGTATTGGCGGGAGGCAACTACGAGCAGTACTTC. It is translated as CASSVLAGGNYEQYF.

The V call is TRBV4-1, the J call TRBJ2-7; D is possibly TRBD2 (5 bases). Trimming cost V 0 bases and J 5 bases, with 11 bases left between them. The germline gives CDR1 MGHRA, CDR2 YSYEKL. The CDR3 has 14 residues. The CDR3 DNA follows: TGCGCCAGCAGCCAAGAGTCGAGGGAAAACGAGCAGTACTTC. It translates to CASSQESRENEQYF.

The chain uses TRBV6-1 and TRBJ2-1; tentatively, D is TRBD2 (6 bases). Germline CDR1 is MNHNS and CDR2 is SASEGT. V dropped 0 bases and J dropped 9 bases, with 21 bases sitting between them. This CDR3 has 17 residues. In nucleotides, the CDR3 is TGTGCCAGCAGTGAAGCGCTACTTAAGGGAGTGGGAGGTGAGCAGTTCTTC. Translation: CASSEALLKGVGGEQFF.

This chain connects TRBV19 to TRBJ2-7, with 7 bases fitting TRBD2. The CDR3 contains 16 residues. Germline lookup yields CDR1 LNHDA and CDR2 SQIVND (reference sequence). The J segment lost 2 bases and the V segment lost 3 bases, leaving 10 bases of the junction unmatched. The CDR3 is CASSIGFKRGPYEQYF. As DNA, the CDR3 is TGTGCCAGTAGTATCGGTTTCAAGCGGGGCCCCTACGAGCAGTACTTC.